This is a list of T cell receptor beta chains from one sample in a study of blood T cell repertoires in COVID-19. Measured with immunoSEQ multiplex PCR; TCRdb has only the in-frame clones, and not every one. The data show approximately 27,000 clones, approximately 96% seen once. Material: peripheral blood. The receptors were sampled from a human donor with active COVID-19. The donor label of this sample is uncertain. The CDR3 runs from the conserved cysteine through the conserved F or W. D genes are given only for firm matches. Not every row has a clone size; where given, it reads once, few, many or a size class.

>.|13|TRBJ1-1|.|TRBV2
CASSEAGVTEAFF
TGTGCCAGCAGTGAAGCAGGGGTCACTGAAGCTTTCTTT
>TRBD1|16|TRBJ1-2|.|TRBV2
CASSEALRDRGYGYTF
TGTGCCAGCAGTGAAGCGCTCCGGGACAGGGGCTATGGCTACACCTTC
>.|12|TRBJ1-5|.|TRBV10-3
CAAGGDRQPQHF
TGTGCCGCCGGGGGGGATCGACAGCCCCAGCATTTT
>.|13|TRBJ2-3|.|TRBV5-4
CASSLAGTDTQYF
TGTGCCAGCAGCTTGGCGGGAACAGATACGCAGTATTTT
>TRBD2|18|TRBJ2-3|.|TRBV7-2
CASSLGLRGGAFTDTQYF
TGTGCCAGCAGCTTAGGGTTACGCGGGGGGGCTTTCACAGATACGCAGTATTTT
>.|13|TRBJ2-7|.|TRBV2
CASSRDTTAEQYF
TGTGCCAGCAGCCGGGACACCACCGCCGAGCAGTACTTC
>.|13|TRBJ1-1|.|TRBV5-1
CASSPQGFTEAFF
TGCGCCAGCAGCCCTCAGGGGTTCACTGAAGCTTTCTTT
>.|15|TRBJ2-7|.|TRBV15
CATSRPGAGAYEQYF
TGTGCCACCAGCAGACCCGGGGCAGGGGCTTACGAGCAGTACTTC
>TRBD1|19|TRBJ2-6|.|TRBV28
CASSFETGTGGSGANVLTF
TGTGCCAGCAGTTTTGAGACCGGGACAGGAGGCTCTGGGGCCAACGTCCTGACTTTC
>TRBD2|14|TRBJ2-7|.|TRBV20-1
CSASRTSRAYEQYF
TGCAGTGCGAGTAGGACTAGCCGAGCCTACGAGCAGTACTTC
>.|15|TRBJ2-1|.|TRBV5-5
CASSFRQGGYNEQFF
TGTGCCAGCAGCTTTAGACAGGGAGGCTACAATGAGCAGTTCTTC
>.|14|TRBJ2-2|.|TRBV5-1
CASSWRTDTGELFF
TGCGCCAGCAGCTGGCGGACAGACACCGGGGAGCTGTTTTTT
>.|15|TRBJ1-4|.|TRBV28
CASSPSGGRGEKLFF
TGTGCCAGCAGTCCCTCGGGGGGACGAGGTGAAAAACTGTTTTTT
>TRBD1|14|TRBJ1-1|.|TRBV4-3
CASSWTGRVTEAFF
TGCGCCAGCAGCTGGACAGGGAGAGTCACTGAAGCTTTCTTT
>.|14|TRBJ2-7|.|TRBV6-5
CAGTSLGNPYEQYF
TGTGCCGGCACCTCCCTTGGTAATCCCTACGAGCAGTACTTC
>.|16|TRBJ1-4|.|TRBV6-1
CASSEFRTATNEKLFF
TGTGCCAGCAGTGAATTTAGGACTGCAACTAATGAAAAACTGTTTTTT
>TRBD1|15|TRBJ1-2|.|TRBV6-5
CASSSQAGQGFSYTF
TGTGCCAGCAGTTCCCAAGCGGGACAGGGGTTCAGCTACACCTTC
>.|15|TRBJ2-2|once|TRBV11-2
CASSLGRPNTGELFF
TGTGCCAGCAGCTTAGGGCGGCCGAACACCGGGGAGCTGTTTTTT
>TRBD2|17|TRBJ2-1|.|TRBV10-2
CASSPRTSGRAYNEQFF
TGCGCCAGCTCTCCCCGGACTAGCGGGAGGGCCTACAATGAGCAGTTCTTC
>TRBD1|20|TRBJ1-1|once|TRBV6-2/TRBV6-3
CASSSAPRDRLIEMNTEAFF
TGTGCCAGCAGTTCCGCACCCCGGGACAGACTTATTGAAATGAACACTGAAGCTTTCTTT
>TRBD1|15|TRBJ2-5|.|TRBV12-5
CASGFGMTGMETQYF
TGTGCTAGTGGTTTCGGTATGACAGGGATGGAGACCCAGTACTTC
>.|17|TRBJ1-5|.|TRBV4-3
CASSQNYLDRINQPQHF
TGCGCCAGCAGCCAAAATTACCTTGACAGGATAAATCAGCCCCAGCATTTT
>TRBD2|15|TRBJ2-1|.|TRBV7-9
CASSLRLAGDNEQFF
TGTGCCAGCAGCTTACGCCTAGCGGGGGACAATGAGCAGTTCTTC
>.|16|TRBJ2-2|.|TRBV7-9
CASSLVSGANTGELFF
TGTGCCAGCAGCTTAGTATCGGGGGCGAACACCGGGGAGCTGTTTTTT
>.|15|TRBJ2-4|.|TRBV24-1
CATSAGGLAKNIQYF
TGTGCCACCAGTGCTGGGGGGTTAGCCAAAAACATTCAGTACTTC
>.|15|TRBJ2-6|once|TRBV19
CASSQDNSGANVLTF
TGTGCCAGTAGCCAAGACAACTCTGGGGCCAACGTCCTGACTTTC